This TCR beta chain was sequenced for a study of blood T cell repertoires in COVID-19. Study-level background: Researchers got acute and convalescent COVID-19 samples from the United States, Italy and Spain. The analysed material was cDNA or gDNA that came from T cells, B-cell-depleted T cells, or PBMCs.

Seattle patient enrollment occurred during active infection, with longitudinal follow-up thereafter. As originally analysed: Estimates of nucleated cell counts were drawn from the amplification of reference gene primers. Generated by immunoSEQ multiplex PCR, the TCRdb table keeps only in-frame clones and is missing some. D and trimming come from the DNA, and the V and J calls and clone size come from that table. The sample includes over 150,000 clones, about 88% of them seen just once. Looked up from germline, CDR1 is SGHNT and CDR2 is YYREEE (reference sequence). V lost 4 bases to trimming and J lost 1 base; unmatched junction nucleotides: 4. The CDR3 runs 14 residues.

Sequencing input: peripheral blood. The chain combines TRBV5-4 with TRBJ1-1; 7 positions agree with TRBD1. The sequence was collected from a man between 45 and 60 years old with COVID-19, enrolled during active disease. CDR3 sequence (DNA): TGTGCCAGCAGCAGGGGACAGCCGAACACTGAAGCTTTCTTT. The encoded protein is CASSRGQPNTEAFF.